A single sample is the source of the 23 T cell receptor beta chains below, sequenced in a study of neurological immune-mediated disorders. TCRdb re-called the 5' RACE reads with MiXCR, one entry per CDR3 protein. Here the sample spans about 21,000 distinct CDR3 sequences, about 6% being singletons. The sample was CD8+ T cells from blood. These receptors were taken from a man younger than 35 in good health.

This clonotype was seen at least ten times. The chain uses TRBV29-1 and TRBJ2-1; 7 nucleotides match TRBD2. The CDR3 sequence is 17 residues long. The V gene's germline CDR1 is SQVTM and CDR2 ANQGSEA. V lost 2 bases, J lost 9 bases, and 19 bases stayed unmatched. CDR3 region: CSVEHPMVKRGPLEQFF. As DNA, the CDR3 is TGCAGCGTTGAACACCCTATGGTCAAGCGGGGTCCGCTTGAGCAGTTCTTC.

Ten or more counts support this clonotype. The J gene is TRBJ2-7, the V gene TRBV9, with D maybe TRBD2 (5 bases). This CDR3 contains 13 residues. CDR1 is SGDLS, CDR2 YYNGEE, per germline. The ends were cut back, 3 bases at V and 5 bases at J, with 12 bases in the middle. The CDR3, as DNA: TGTGCCAGCAGCGAGCCCCCGGGGAACGAGCAGTACTTC. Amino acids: CASSEPPGNEQYF.

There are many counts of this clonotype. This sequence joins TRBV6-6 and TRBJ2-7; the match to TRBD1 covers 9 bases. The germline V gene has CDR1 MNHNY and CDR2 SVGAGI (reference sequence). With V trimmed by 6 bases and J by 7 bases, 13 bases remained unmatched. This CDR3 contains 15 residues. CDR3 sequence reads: CASSFGTGRRREQYF. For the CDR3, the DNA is TGTGCCAGCAGCTTTGGGACAGGGAGGAGGAGGGAGCAGTACTTC.

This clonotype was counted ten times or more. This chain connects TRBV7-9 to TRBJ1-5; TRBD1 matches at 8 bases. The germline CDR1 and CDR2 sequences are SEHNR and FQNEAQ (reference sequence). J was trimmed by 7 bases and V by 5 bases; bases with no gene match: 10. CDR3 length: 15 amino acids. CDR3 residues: CASSLGQGVWQPQHF. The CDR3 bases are TGTGCCAGCAGCCTCGGACAGGGCGTGTGGCAGCCCCAGCATTTT.

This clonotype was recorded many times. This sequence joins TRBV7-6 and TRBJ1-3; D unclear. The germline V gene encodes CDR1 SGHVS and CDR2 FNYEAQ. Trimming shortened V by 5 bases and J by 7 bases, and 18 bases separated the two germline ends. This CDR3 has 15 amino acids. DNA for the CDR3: TGTGCCAGCAGCCCCACGATACTCCTCGGGAACACCATATATTTT. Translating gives CASSPTILLGNTIYF.

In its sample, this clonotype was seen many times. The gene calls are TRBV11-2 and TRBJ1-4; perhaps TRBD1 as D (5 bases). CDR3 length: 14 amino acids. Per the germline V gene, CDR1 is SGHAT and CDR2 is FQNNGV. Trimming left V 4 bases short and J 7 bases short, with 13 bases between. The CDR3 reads CASSSRGYFEKLFF. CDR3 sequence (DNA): TGTGCCAGCAGCTCTAGGGGTTACTTTGAAAAACTGTTTTTT. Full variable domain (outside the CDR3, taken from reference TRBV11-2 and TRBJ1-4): EAGVAQSPRYKIIEKRQSVAFWCNPISGHATLYWYQQILGQGPKLLIQFQNNGVVDDSQLPKDRFSAERLKGVDSTLKIQPAKLEDSAVYLCASSSRGYFEKLFFGSGTQLSVL.

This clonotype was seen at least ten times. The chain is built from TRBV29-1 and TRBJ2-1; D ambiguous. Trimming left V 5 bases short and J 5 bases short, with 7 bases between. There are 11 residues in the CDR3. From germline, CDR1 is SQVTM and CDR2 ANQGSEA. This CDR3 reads CSVPTNNEQFF. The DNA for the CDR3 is TGCAGCGTTCCTACTAACAATGAGCAGTTCTTC.

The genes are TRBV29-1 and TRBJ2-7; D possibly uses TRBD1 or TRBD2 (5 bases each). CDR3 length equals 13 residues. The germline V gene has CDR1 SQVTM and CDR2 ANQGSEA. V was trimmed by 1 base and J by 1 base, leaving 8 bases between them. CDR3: CSVEAGRSYEQYF. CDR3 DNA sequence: TGCAGCGTTGAAGCGGGACGGTCCTACGAGCAGTACTTC.

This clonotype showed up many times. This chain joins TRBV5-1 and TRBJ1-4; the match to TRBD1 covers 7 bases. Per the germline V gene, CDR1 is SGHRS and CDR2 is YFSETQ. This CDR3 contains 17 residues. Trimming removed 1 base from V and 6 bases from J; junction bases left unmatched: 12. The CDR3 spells CASSLQPTGFEDEKLFF. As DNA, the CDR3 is TGCGCCAGCAGCTTGCAACCGACAGGGTTTGAGGATGAAAAACTGTTTTTT. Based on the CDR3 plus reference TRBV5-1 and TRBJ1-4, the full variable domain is KAGVTQTPRYLIKTRGQQVTLSCSPISGHRSVSWYQQTPGQGLQFLFEYFSETQRNKGNFPGRFSGRQFSNSRSEMNVSTLELGDSALYLCASSLQPTGFEDEKLFFGSGTQLSVL.

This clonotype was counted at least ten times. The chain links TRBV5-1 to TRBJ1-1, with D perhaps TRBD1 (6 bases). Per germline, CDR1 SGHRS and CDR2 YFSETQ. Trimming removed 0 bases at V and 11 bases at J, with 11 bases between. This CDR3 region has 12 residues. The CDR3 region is CASSLGAGDAFF. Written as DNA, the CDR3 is TGCGCCAGCAGCTTGGGTGCAGGGGACGCTTTCTTT.

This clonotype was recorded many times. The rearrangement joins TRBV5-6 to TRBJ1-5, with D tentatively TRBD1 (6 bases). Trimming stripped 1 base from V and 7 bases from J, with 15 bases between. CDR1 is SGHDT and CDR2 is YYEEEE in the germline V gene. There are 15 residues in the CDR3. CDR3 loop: CASSLWGARPQPQHF. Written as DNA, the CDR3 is TGTGCCAGCAGCTTGTGGGGGGCCAGGCCCCAGCCCCAGCATTTT.

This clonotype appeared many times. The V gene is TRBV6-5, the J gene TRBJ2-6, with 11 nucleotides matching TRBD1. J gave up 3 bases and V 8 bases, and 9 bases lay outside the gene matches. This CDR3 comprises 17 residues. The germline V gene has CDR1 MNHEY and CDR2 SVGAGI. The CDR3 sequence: CASQTGTGGIGANVLTF. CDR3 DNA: TGTGCCAGCCAAACCGGGACAGGGGGGATTGGGGCCAACGTCCTGACTTTC.

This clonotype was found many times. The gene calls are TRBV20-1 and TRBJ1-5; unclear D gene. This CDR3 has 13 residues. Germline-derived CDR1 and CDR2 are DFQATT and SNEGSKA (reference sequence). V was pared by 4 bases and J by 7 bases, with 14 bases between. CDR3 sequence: CSATGGLGQPQHF. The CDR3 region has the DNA TGCAGTGCTACAGGTGGGCTAGGACAGCCCCAGCATTTT.

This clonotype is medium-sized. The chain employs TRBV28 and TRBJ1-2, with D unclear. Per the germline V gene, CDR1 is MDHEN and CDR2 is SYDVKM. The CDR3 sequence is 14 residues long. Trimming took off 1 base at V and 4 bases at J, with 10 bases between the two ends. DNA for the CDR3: TGTGCCAGCAGTTTATTGGACGCAGGCTATGGCTACACCTTC. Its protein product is CASSLLDAGYGYTF.

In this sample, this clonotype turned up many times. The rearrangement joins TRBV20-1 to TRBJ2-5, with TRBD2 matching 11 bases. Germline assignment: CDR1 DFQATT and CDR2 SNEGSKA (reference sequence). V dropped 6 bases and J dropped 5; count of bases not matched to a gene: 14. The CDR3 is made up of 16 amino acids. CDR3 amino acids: CSAGWGSSGGMETQYF. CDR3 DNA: TGCAGTGCAGGGTGGGGCTCTAGCGGGGGGATGGAGACCCAGTACTTC.

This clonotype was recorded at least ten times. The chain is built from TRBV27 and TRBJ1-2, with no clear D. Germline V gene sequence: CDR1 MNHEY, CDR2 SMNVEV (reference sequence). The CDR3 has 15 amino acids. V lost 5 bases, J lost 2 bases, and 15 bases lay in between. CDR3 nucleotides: TGTGCCAGCAGTCCCCGGGCGGCAACGAACTATGGCTACACCTTC. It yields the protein CASSPRAATNYGYTF.

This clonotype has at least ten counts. CDR3 region: CASSSFPGQGNYEQYF. The CDR3 DNA reads as TGTGCCAGCAGCTCGTTCCCGGGACAGGGGAACTACGAGCAGTACTTC. V usage is TRBV7-8 and J usage is TRBJ2-7; 10 bases are a match to TRBD1. The CDR3 consists of 16 residues. With V trimmed by 4 bases and J by 3 bases, 9 bases remained unmatched. Germline V lookup: CDR1 SGHVS, CDR2 FQNEAQ.

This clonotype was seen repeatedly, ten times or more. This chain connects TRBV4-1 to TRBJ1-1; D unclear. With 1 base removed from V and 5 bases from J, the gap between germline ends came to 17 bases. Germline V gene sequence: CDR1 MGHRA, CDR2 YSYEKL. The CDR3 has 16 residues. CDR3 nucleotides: TGCGCCAGCAGCCAAGCGGTCTACAATCTGGGGACTGAAGCTTTCTTT. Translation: CASSQAVYNLGTEAFF.

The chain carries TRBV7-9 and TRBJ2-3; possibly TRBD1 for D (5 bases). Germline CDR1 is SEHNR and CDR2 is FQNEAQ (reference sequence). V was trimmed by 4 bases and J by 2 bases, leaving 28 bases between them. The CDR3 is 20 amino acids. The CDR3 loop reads CASSSLGWGAETLYTDTQYF. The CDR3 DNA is TGTGCCAGCAGCTCGCTCGGATGGGGCGCGGAGACTCTATACACAGATACGCAGTATTTT.

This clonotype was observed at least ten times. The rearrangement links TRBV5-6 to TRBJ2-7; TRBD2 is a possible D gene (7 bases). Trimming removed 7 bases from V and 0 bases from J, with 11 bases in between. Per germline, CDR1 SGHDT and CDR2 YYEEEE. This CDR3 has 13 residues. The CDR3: CASGGGSSYEQYF. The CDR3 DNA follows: TGTGCCAGCGGGGGGGGCAGCTCCTACGAGCAGTACTTC.

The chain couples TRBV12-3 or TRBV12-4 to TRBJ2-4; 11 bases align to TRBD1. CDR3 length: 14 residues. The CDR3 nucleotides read TGTGCTGGCAGTAACCCGGGACAGGGGGACATTCAGTACTTC. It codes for CAGSNPGQGDIQYF.

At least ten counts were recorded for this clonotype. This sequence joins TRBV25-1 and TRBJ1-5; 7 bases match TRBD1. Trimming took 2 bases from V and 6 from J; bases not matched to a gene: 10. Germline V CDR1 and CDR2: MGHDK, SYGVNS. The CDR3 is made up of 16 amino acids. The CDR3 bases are TGTGCCAGCAGTGAACCAAGGACAGGACGGGGTCAGCCCCAGCATTTT. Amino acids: CASSEPRTGRGQPQHF.

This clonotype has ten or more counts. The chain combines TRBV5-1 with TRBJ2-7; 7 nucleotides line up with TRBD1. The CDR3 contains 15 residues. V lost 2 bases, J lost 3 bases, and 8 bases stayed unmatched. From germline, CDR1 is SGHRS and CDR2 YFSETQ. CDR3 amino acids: CASSLQGQPFYEQYF. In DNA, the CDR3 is TGCGCCAGCAGCTTACAGGGACAGCCCTTCTACGAGCAGTACTTC.